This TCR beta chain was sequenced in a study of PD-L1 blockade in urothelial cancer. Time point defined: peripheral blood 6 weeks after treatment start. The data were produced by immunoSEQ multiplex PCR, yet TCRdb's version contains in-frame clones alone and is incomplete. There are under 150,000 clones in the sample; around 89% occur only once, and roughly 1.7% lies in the top ten. V gave up 6 bases and J gave up 2 bases, with 10 bases separating them. There are 13 residues in the CDR3. CDR1 is KGHSH and CDR2 is LQKENI in the germline V gene. This chain uses TRBV18 with TRBJ2-5; D might be TRBD1 (6 bases). This sequence was found in a man between 60 and 75 years old with urothelial cancer. Here the sequenced sample was PBMCs, taken around atezolizumab (anti-PD-L1) treatment. CDR3 protein: CASSRDRQETQYF. CDR3 nucleotides: TGTGCCAGCTCTCGCGACAGGCAAGAGACCCAGTACTTC.